The rows below give T cell receptor beta chains drawn from one sample of a study of blood T cell repertoires in COVID-19. Generated by immunoSEQ multiplex PCR, the TCRdb table keeps only in-frame clones and is missing some. This sample carries approximately 170,000 clones, around 89% of them seen once, and the ten largest clones take around 2.1%. Specimen: peripheral blood. Receptors were obtained from a man aged 50 or older who had recovered from COVID-19. Each CDR3 is given without its conserved first and last residue. A D gene is named only where the DNA matches it firmly. Only part of the rows carry a size: once, few, many, or a class if the clone is expanded.

-	TRBV3-1/TRBV3-2	TRBJ2-7	-	ASSFNYEQY
once	TRBV19	TRBJ1-1	-	ASTLKVGSSEAF
once	TRBV18	TRBJ2-1	-	ASSPAKFRGNEQF
-	TRBV27	TRBJ2-5	-	ASRFGGAGGETQY
-	TRBV28	TRBJ2-3	TRBD2	ASSSLGFSGRAESVPDTQY
-	TRBV27	TRBJ2-2	-	ASNWGAPGTGELF
-	TRBV5-1	TRBJ2-3	-	ASSVSRADTQY
-	TRBV5-6	TRBJ2-4	TRBD1	ASSLGGQGRENIQY
-	TRBV6-5	TRBJ2-1	TRBD2	ASSRQRGYNEQF
-	TRBV2	TRBJ1-1	-	ASLRNTEAF
-	TRBV7-2	TRBJ2-7	TRBD2	ASSSIGGVEQY
-	TRBV9	TRBJ2-5	-	ASSVARAAGTQY
-	TRBV11-2	TRBJ2-7	-	ASSLGRVGAGEQY
-	TRBV2	TRBJ1-3	-	ASSAVGTTGNTIY
-	TRBV7-8	TRBJ1-1	-	ASSLQENTEAF
few	TRBV7-6	TRBJ2-3	TRBD2	ASSLEAGGTDTQY
-	TRBV7-7	TRBJ2-2	TRBD1	ASSLRQGGTGELF
-	TRBV2	TRBJ2-2	TRBD2	ASSVLAGGTGELF
once	TRBV7-2	TRBJ2-2	TRBD2	ASSASGTSGRLTGELF
-	TRBV24-1	TRBJ2-1	TRBD2	ATAGTSPPGSYNEQF
-	TRBV6-2/TRBV6-3	TRBJ2-7	-	ASSSHSPYEQY
-	TRBV6-4	TRBJ1-1	-	ARHGGASIANLIPEAF
-	TRBV28	TRBJ2-3	-	ASSLIRGVVNTDTQY
once	TRBV19	TRBJ1-5	-	ASRGRDGVQPQH
-	TRBV7-9	TRBJ2-7	TRBD2	ASSNTGYRTSGHNEQY
-	TRBV28	TRBJ2-7	TRBD1	ASSQDRGGTYEQY
-	TRBV4-3	TRBJ2-2	-	ASSQDLPAGRDGELF
-	TRBV15	TRBJ2-7	TRBD1	ATSRLTGGKGTVLLRQY
-	TRBV10-2	TRBJ2-1	-	ASSERGGSNNEQF
-	TRBV25-1	TRBJ2-2	-	ASSEFVGSTGELF